Following are 2 T cell receptor beta chains from one sample sequenced in a study of T cell responses to AZD1222 COVID-19 vaccine. Clones were sequenced by immunoSEQ multiplex PCR, and TCRdb holds only the in-frame ones, with some missing. The sample yields 95,000 to 110,000 clones, more than 75% seen once. Sequences were derived from peripheral blood, sampled 28 days after the second dose of the MenACWY control vaccine. All receptors derive from an adult who received the MenACWY meningococcal vaccine as a control.

The chain has TRBV11-1 and TRBJ2-5, with a weak D call TRBD1 (6 bases). The CDR3 consists of 15 residues. Germline CDR1 reads SGHAT; CDR2 reads FQDESV (reference sequence). The V gene lost 2 bases and the J gene lost 1 base, with 11 bases spanning the gap. CDR3 DNA sequence: TGTGCCAGCAGCTTATACCGGGACACCCAAGAGACCCAGTACTTC. This gives the protein CASSLYRDTQETQYF.

The sample holds one count of this clone. This chain links TRBV4-3 with TRBJ1-6, with D tentatively TRBD1 (5 bases). Trimming cost V 0 bases and J 5 bases, with 5 bases left between them. From germline, CDR1 is LGHNA and CDR2 YSLEER. CDR3 size: 14 residues. The CDR3 bases are TGCGCCAGCAGCCAAGACAGGGATAATTCACCCCTCCACTTT. As protein: CASSQDRDNSPLHF.